The rows below give T cell receptor beta chains drawn from one sample of a study of identical twins. From the 5' RACE reads, TCRdb called clonotypes with MiXCR, one entry per CDR3 protein. The repertoire includes 200,000 to 250,000 distinct CDR3 sequences, approximately 8.3% of them detected once, and 1.9% sits in the top ten. Another study also made use of these data, one on yellow fever vaccine responses in identical twins.

The material sequenced was memory (CD45RO+) T cells sorted from blood. Receptors were obtained from a woman aged 18 to 35 in good health. The conserved cysteine and the conserved F or W are not part of the CDR3 here.

J gene,V gene,CDR3 protein
TRBJ2-1,TRBV28,ASSHWIKGAGEQF
TRBJ2-2,TRBV2,ASKEGRDRNTGELF
TRBJ2-3,TRBV27,ASSFLGAEDTQY
TRBJ1-1,TRBV29-1,SAERGTNTEAF
TRBJ2-6,TRBV12-3/TRBV12-4,ASRAGSSGANVLT
TRBJ2-1,TRBV12-3/TRBV12-4,ASSLSVSNSPTEQF
TRBJ1-5,TRBV5-1,ASSFTGGGYSNQPQH
TRBJ2-5,TRBV21-1,ASSKALAGGPRETQY
TRBJ2-2,TRBV10-3,AIRERETGELF
TRBJ1-1,TRBV6-5,ASGDLVAEAF
TRBJ1-2,TRBV15,ATSRDRSNSGYGYT
TRBJ2-7,TRBV28,ASSLQEYEQY
TRBJ1-4,TRBV5-5,ASSPLGQGLNEKLF
TRBJ2-7,TRBV28,ASVQRQGSIAPYEQY
TRBJ1-1,TRBV19,ASTNRGSRTEAF
TRBJ2-4,TRBV5-1,ASSPLTENIQY
TRBJ2-7,TRBV25-1,ASSGGTSGSYYEQY
TRBJ2-7,TRBV6-1,ASSRTSGGAYYEQY
TRBJ2-2,TRBV5-1,ASSLGSAGGTGELF
TRBJ1-6,TRBV24-1,ATSASGNNSPLH
TRBJ1-1,TRBV11-2,ASSPRTFLEGMGGLAF
TRBJ1-6,TRBV12-3/TRBV12-4,ASSFSSYNSPLH
TRBJ2-7,TRBV7-9,ASSPEGGPYEQY
TRBJ2-4,TRBV7-2,ASSLDTSAENIQY
TRBJ2-3,TRBV3-1,ASSLTLGTSGGDTDTQY
TRBJ1-4,TRBV5-1,ASSLQTGTNEKLF
TRBJ1-2,TRBV4-1,ASSQWEKGMLGYT
TRBJ1-2,TRBV9,ASSVDGGYYGYT
TRBJ2-1,TRBV4-2,ASSQDPHKRLDSARNEQF
TRBJ1-2,TRBV12-3/TRBV12-4,ASSLGGARGYT
TRBJ2-3,TRBV7-2,ASSLVGGGGAADTQY
TRBJ2-5,TRBV14,ASSQTSSQGTQY
TRBJ2-2,TRBV6-5,ASRLLAGGNTGELF